This T cell receptor (beta chain) was recovered during a study of blood T cell repertoires in COVID-19. Across the study: Italy, Spain and the United States were the sources of the convalescent and acute COVID-19 samples. PBMCs, B-cell-depleted T cells, or T cells provided the cDNA or gDNA that made up the material.

In the original processing: Quantification of nucleated cells was approximated via reference gene primer amplification. Generated by immunoSEQ multiplex PCR, the TCRdb table keeps only in-frame clones and is missing some. D and trimming come from the DNA, and the V and J calls and clone size come from that table. Counted here are 250,000 to 400,000 clones, roughly nine tenths occurring once; the ten biggest clones make up approximately 2.9%. Followed longitudinally, the Seattle patients had been enrolled during active infection. This clone has more than one count but fewer than ten. This receptor was taken from a woman aged 25 to 39 with COVID-19, enrolled during active disease. The specimen sequenced was peripheral blood.

The CDR3 DNA follows: TGTGCCAGTAGTATGGGCGGGGACAGGGCACGCAATCAGCCCCAGCATTTT. Translation: CASSMGGDRARNQPQHF. V is TRBV19 and J is TRBJ1-5; 9 bases map to TRBD1. V was pared by 3 bases and J by 2 bases, with 8 bases of the junction left unmatched. The CDR3 extends over 17 amino acids. Germline lookup yields CDR1 LNHDA and CDR2 SQIVND (reference sequence).